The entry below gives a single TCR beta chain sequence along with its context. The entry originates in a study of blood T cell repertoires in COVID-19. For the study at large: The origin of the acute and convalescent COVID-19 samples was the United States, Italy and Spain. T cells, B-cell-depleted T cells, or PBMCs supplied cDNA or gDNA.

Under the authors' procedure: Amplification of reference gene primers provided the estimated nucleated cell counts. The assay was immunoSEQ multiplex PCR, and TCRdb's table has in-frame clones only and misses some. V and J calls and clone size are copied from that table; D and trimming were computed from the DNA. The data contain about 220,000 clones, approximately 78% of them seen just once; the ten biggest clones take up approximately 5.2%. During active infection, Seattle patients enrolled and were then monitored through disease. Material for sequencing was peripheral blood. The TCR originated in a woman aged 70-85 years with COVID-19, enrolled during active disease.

In nucleotides, the CDR3 is TGCAGCTACTCTAGAAGTGCCGAGCAGTACTTC. It yields the protein CSYSRSAEQYF. This rearrangement joins TRBV29-1 to TRBJ2-7; no clear D. V lost 8 bases and J lost 6, with 14 bases in between. There are 11 residues in the CDR3. The germline V gene has CDR1 SQVTM and CDR2 ANQGSEA.